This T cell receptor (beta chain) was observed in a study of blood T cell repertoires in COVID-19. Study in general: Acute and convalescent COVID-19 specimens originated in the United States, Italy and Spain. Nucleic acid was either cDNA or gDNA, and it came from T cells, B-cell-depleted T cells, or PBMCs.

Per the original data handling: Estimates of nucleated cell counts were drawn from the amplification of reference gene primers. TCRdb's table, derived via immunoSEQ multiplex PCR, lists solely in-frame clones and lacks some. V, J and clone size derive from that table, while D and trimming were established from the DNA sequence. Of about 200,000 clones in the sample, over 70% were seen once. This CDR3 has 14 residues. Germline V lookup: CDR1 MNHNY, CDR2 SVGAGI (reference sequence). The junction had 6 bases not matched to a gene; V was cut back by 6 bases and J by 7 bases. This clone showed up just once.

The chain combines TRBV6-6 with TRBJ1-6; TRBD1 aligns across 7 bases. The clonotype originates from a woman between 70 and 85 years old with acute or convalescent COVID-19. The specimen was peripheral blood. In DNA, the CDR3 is TGTGCCAGCAGACGGGACAGAGTAAATTCACCCCTCCACTTT. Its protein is CASRRDRVNSPLHF.